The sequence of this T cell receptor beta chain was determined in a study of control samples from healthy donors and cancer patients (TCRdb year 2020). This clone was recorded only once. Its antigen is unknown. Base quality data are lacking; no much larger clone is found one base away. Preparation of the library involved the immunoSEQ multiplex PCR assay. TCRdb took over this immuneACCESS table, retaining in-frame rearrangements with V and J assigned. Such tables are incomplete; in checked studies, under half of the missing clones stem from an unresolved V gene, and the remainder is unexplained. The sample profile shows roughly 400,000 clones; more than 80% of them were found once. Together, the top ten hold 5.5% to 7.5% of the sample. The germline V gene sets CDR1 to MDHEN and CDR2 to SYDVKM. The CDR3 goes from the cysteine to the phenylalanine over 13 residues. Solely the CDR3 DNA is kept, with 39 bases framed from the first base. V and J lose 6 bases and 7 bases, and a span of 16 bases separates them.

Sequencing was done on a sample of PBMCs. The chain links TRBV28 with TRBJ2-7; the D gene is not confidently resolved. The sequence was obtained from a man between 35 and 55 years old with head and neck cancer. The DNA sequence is TGTGCCAGCAGACCGGGCAGACCCTCGGAGCAGTACTTC. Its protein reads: CASRPGRPSEQYF. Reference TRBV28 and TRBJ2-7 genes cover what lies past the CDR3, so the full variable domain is DVKVTQSSRYLVKRTGEKVFLECVQDMDHENMFWYRQDPGLGLRLIYFSYDVKMKEKGDIPEGYSVSREKKERFSLILESASTNQTSMYLCASRPGRPSEQYFGPGTRLTVT.